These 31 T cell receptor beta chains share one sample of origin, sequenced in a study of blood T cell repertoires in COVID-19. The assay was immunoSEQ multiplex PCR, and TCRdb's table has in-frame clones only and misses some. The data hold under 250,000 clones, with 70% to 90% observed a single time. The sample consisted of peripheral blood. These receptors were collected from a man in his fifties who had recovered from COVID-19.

CDR3 amino acids: CASSSGRSWEQFF. The CDR3 DNA sequence: TGTGCCAGCAGCAGCGGACGGAGCTGGGAGCAGTTCTTC. The V and J genes are TRBV5-8 and TRBJ2-1, with D possibly being TRBD2 (5 bases). Germline CDR1 SGHTS, CDR2 YDEGEE. The CDR3 covers 13 residues. Trimming took off 4 bases at V and 10 bases at J, with 15 bases between the two ends.

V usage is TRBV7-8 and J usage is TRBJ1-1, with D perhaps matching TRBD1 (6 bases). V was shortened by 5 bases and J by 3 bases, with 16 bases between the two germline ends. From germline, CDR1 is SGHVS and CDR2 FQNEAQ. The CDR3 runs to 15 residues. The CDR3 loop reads CASSLIQGPYTEAFF. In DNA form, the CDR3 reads TGTGCCAGCAGCCTAATACAGGGACCTTACACTGAAGCTTTCTTT.

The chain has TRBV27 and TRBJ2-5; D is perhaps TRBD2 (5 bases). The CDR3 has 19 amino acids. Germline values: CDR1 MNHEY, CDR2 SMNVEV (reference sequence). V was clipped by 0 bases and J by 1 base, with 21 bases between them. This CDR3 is CASSLSKRARGSTQETQYF. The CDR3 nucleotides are TGTGCCAGCAGTTTATCGAAACGAGCGAGAGGGTCAACCCAAGAGACCCAGTACTTC.

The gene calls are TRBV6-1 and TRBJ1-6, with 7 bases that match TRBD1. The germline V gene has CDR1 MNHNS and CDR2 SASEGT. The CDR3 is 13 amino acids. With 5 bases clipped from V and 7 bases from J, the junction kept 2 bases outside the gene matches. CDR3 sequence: CASSRDSNSPLHF. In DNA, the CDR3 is TGTGCCAGCAGTCGGGACAGCAATTCACCCCTCCACTTT.

CDR3 nucleotide sequence: TGTGCCAGCAGCGCAGGGACTAGCGGGAGGGATACGCAGTATTTT. Translating it yields CASSAGTSGRDTQYF. V usage is TRBV9 and J usage is TRBJ2-3; 15 positions agree with TRBD2. The germline V gene encodes CDR1 SGDLS and CDR2 YYNGEE. Trimming removed 3 bases from V and 6 bases from J; junction bases left unmatched: 2. The CDR3 is made up of 15 amino acids.

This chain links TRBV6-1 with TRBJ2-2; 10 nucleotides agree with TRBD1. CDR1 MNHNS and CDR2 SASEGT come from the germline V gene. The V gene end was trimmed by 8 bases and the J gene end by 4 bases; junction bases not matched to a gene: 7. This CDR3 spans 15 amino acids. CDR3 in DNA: TGTGCCAGCGCGCCGGGACAGGGGAGCACCGGGGAGCTGTTTTTT. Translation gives CASAPGQGSTGELFF.

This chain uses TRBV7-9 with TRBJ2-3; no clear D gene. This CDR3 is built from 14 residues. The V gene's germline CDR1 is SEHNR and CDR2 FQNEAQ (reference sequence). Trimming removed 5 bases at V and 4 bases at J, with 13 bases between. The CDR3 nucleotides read TGTGCCAGCAGCACCTCTCGACAAGCAGATACGCAGTATTTT. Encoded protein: CASSTSRQADTQYF.

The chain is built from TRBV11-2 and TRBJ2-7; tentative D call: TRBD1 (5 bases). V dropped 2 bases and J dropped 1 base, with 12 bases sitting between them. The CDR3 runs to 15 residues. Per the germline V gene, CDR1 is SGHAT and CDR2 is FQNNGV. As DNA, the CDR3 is TGTGCCAGCAGCTTAAAGGCTGGGGCTTCCTACGAGCAGTACTTC. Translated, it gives CASSLKAGASYEQYF. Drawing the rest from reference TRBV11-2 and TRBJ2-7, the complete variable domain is EAGVAQSPRYKIIEKRQSVAFWCNPISGHATLYWYQQILGQGPKLLIQFQNNGVVDDSQLPKDRFSAERLKGVDSTLKIQPAKLEDSAVYLCASSLKAGASYEQYFGPGTRLTVT.

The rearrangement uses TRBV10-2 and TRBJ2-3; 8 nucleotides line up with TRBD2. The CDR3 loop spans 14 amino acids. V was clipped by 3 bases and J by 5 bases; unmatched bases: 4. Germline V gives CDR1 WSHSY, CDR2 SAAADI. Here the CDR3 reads CASSDAGGIDTQYF. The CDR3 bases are TGCGCCAGCAGTGACGCGGGAGGAATAGATACGCAGTATTTT.

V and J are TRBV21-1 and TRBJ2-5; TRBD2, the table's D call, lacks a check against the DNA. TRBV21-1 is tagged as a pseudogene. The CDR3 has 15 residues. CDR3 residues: CASSKPPSDQETQYF. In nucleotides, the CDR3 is TGTGCCAGCAGCAAACCCCCTAGCGACCAAGAGACCCAGTACTTC.

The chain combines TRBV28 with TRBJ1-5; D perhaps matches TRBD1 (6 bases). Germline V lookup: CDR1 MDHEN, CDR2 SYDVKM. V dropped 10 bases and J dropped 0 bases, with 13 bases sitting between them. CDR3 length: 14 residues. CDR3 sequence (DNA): TGTGCCACCACATTACAGGGTAGCAATCAGCCCCAGCATTTT. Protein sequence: CATTLQGSNQPQHF. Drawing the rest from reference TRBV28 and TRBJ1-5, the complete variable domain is DVKVTQSSRYLVKRTGEKVFLECVQDMDHENMFWYRQDPGLGLRLIYFSYDVKMKEKGDIPEGYSVSREKKERFSLILESASTNQTSMYLCATTLQGSNQPQHFGDGTRLSIL.

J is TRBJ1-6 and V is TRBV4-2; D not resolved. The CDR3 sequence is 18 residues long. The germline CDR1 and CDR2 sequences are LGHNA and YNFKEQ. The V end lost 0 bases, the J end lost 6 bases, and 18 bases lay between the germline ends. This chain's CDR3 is CASSQEVRPTGINSPLHF. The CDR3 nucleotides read TGTGCCAGCAGCCAAGAAGTGAGGCCCACCGGAATTAATTCACCCCTCCACTTT.

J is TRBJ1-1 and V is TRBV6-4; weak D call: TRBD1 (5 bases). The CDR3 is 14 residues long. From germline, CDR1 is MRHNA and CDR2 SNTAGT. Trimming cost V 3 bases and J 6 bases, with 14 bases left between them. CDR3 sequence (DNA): TGTGCCAGCAGTGAAGTGCCAGAAGGGGCTGAAGCTTTCTTT. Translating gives CASSEVPEGAEAFF.

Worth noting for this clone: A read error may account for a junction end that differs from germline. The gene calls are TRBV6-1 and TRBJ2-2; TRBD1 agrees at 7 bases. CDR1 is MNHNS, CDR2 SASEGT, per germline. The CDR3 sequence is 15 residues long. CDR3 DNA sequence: TGTGCCAGCAGAGAAGGGGGCTATAACACCGGGGAGCTGTTTTTT. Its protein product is CASREGGYNTGELFF.

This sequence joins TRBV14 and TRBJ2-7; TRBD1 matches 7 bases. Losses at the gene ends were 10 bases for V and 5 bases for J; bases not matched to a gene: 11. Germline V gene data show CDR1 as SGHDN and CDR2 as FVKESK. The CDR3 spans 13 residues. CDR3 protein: CAIYRGFKDEQYF. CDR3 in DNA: TGTGCCATCTACAGGGGTTTCAAGGACGAGCAGTACTTC. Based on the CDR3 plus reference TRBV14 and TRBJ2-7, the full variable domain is EAGVTQFPSHSVIEKGQTVTLRCDPISGHDNLYWYRRVMGKEIKFLLHFVKESKQDESGMPNNRFLAERTGGTYSTLKVQPAELEDSGVYFCAIYRGFKDEQYFGPGTRLTVT.

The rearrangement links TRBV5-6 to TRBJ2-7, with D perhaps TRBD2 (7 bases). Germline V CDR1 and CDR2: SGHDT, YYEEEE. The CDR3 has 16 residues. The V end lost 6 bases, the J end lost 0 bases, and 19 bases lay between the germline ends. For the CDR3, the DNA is TGTGCCAGCATTAATAAGCAGCGGGGACACTCCTACGAGCAGTACTTC. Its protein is CASINKQRGHSYEQYF.

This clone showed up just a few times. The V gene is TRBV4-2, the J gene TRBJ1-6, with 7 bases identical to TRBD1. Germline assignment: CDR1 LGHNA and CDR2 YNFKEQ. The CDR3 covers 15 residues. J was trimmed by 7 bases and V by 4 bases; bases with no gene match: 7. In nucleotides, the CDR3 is TGTGCCAGCAGCCGGTTGGACAGGAGGAATTCACCCCTCCACTTT. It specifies CASSRLDRRNSPLHF.

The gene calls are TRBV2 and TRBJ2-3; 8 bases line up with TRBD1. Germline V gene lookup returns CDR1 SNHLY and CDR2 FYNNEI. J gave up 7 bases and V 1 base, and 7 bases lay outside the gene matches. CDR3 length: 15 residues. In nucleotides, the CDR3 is TGTGCCAGCAGTGAAGGACCGGGACAGGCGAATACGCAGTATTTT. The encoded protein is CASSEGPGQANTQYF.

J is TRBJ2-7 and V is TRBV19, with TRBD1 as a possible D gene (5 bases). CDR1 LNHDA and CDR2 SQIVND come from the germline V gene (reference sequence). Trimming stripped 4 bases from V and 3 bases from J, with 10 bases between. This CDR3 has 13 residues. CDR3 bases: TGTGCCAGTAGTAAGGGTAGGGGCTACGAGCAGTACTTC. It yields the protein CASSKGRGYEQYF.

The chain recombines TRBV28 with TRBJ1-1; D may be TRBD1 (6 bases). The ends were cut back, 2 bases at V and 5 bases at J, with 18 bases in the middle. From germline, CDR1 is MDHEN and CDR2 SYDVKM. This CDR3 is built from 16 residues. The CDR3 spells CASSLRGGRGTTEAFF. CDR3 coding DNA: TGTGCCAGCAGTTTAAGAGGGGGGAGGGGGACGACTGAAGCTTTCTTT. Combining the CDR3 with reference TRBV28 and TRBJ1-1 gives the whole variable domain DVKVTQSSRYLVKRTGEKVFLECVQDMDHENMFWYRQDPGLGLRLIYFSYDVKMKEKGDIPEGYSVSREKKERFSLILESASTNQTSMYLCASSLRGGRGTTEAFFGQGTRLTVV.

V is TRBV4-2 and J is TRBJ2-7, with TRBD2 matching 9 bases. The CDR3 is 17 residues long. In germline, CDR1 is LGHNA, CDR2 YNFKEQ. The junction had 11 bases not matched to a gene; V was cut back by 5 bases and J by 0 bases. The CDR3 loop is CASSLGGASGNSYEQYF. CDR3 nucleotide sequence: TGTGCCAGCAGCTTAGGGGGAGCTAGCGGGAACTCCTACGAGCAGTACTTC.

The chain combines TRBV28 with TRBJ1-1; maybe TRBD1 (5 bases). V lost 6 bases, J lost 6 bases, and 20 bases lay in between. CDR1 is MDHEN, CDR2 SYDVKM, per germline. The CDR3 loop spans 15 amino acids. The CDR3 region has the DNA TGTGCCAGCAGCTCTGGCGGCCCTGGAGGGGCTGAAGCTTTCTTT. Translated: CASSSGGPGGAEAFF.

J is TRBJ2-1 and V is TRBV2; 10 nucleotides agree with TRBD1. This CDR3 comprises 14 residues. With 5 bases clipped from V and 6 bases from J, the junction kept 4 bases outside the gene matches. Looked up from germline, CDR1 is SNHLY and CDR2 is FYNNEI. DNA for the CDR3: TGTGCCAGCAGTATGACAGGGGGCCGCAATGAGCAGTTCTTC. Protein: CASSMTGGRNEQFF.

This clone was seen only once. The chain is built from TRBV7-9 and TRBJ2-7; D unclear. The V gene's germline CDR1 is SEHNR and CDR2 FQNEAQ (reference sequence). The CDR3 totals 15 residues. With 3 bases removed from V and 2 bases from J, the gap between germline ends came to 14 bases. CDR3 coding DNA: TGTGCCAGCAGCTTGGGTGGAGCTCGACCCTACGAGCAGTACTTC. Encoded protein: CASSLGGARPYEQYF. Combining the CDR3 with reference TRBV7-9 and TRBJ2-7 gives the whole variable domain DTGVSQNPRHKITKRGQNVTFRCDPISEHNRLYWYRQTLGQGPEFLTYFQNEAQLEKSRLLSDRFSAERPKGSFSTLEIQRTEQGDSAMYLCASSLGGARPYEQYFGPGTRLTVT.

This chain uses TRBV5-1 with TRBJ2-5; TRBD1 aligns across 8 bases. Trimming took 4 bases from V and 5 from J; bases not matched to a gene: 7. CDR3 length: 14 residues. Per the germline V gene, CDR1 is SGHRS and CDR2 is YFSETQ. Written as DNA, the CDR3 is TGCGCCAGCAGCGTCGGACAGGGCGGTGAGACCCAGTACTTC. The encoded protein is CASSVGQGGETQYF.

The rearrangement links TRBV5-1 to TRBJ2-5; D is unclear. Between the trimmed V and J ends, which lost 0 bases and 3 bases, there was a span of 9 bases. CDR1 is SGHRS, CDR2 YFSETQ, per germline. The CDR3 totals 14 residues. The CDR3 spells CASSLGSVEETQYF. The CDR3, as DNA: TGCGCCAGCAGCTTGGGCAGTGTGGAAGAGACCCAGTACTTC.

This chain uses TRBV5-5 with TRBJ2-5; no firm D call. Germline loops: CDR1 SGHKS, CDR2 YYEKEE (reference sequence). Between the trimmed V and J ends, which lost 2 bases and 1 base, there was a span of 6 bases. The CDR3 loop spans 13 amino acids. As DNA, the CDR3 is TGTGCCAGCAGCTTCCACACCCAAGAGACCCAGTACTTC. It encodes CASSFHTQETQYF.

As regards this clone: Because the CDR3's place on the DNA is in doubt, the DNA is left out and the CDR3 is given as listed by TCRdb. The CDR3 region is CASILGLAETQYF. The rearrangement links TRBV6-5 to TRBJ2-5; the table's D call TRBD2 went unverified against the DNA. With termini counted, the CDR3 has 13 amino acids. CDR1 and CDR2 (germline): MNHEY, SVGAGI.

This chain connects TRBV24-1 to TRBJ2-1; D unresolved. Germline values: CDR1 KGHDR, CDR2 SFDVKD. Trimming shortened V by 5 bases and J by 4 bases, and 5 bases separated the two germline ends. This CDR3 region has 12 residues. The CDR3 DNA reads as TGTGCCACCAGTGCCAAATACAATGAGCAGTTCTTC. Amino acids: CATSAKYNEQFF.

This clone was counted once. CDR3 loop: CASLKSGGGFYNEQFF. CDR3 DNA sequence: TGTGCCAGCCTAAAAAGCGGGGGGGGTTTCTACAATGAGCAGTTCTTC. The V and J genes are TRBV11-2 and TRBJ2-1; 10 bases align to TRBD2. After removal of 8 bases from V and 3 bases from J, the junction contained 10 bases not matched to a gene. Germline lookup yields CDR1 SGHAT and CDR2 FQNNGV. The CDR3 totals 16 residues.

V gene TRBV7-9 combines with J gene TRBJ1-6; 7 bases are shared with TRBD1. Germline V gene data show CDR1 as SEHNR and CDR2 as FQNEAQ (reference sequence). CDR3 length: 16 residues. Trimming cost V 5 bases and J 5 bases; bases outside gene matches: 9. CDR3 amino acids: CASSPSGTVDNSPLHF. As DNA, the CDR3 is TGTGCCAGCAGCCCCTCCGGGACAGTGGATAATTCACCCCTCCACTTT.